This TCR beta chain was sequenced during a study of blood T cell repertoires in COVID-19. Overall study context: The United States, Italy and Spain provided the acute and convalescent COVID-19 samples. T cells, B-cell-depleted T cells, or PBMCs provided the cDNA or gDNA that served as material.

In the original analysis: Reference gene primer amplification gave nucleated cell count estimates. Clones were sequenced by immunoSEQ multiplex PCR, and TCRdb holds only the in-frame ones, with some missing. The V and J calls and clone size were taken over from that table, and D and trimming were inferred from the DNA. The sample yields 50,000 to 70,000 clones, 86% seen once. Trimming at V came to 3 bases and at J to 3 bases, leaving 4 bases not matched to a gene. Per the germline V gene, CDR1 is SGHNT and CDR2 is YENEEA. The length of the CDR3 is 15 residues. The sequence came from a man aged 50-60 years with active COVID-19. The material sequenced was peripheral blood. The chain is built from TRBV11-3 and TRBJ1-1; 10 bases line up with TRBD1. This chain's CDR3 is CASSFRDRGDTEAFF. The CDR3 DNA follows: TGTGCCAGCAGCTTCCGGGACAGGGGAGACACTGAAGCTTTCTTT.